The clone carrying this TCR gamma chain has just a few counts. Its target is unknown. This DNA's translation differs at residue 9 from TCRdb's protein, which comes from a much larger clone; a read error is likely, and the protein shown is translated from the DNA. This sample is part of a study of γδ T cells in repeated Plasmodium falciparum infection. Whole-study findings and limits: In Vdelta2-negative, largely Vdelta1+, gammadelta repertoires, repeated controlled infections appeared to drive clonal selection waves. Over time and infection, Vgamma9/Vdelta2+ repertoires remained highly stable and polyclonal.

TCRdb re-called the multiplex PCR reads through CATT. This sample has 25,000 to 35,000 gamma-chain clones; roughly 1.4% occur once, and the top ten carry approximately 19%. CDR1 and CDR2 (germline): VINAFY, YDVSNSKD. The CDR3 runs to 13 residues. Germline trimming cut 0 bases from V and 8 bases from J; bases unmatched to any gene: 7. Gammadelta T cells were flow-sorted from PBMC into Vgamma9/Vdelta2+ and Vdelta2-negative populations for bulk analysis. The sample taken for sequencing was gamma-delta T cells from blood. The TCR originated in a pool of human donors (malaria-infected and uninfected, not separated). V and J are TRGV5 and TRGJ1 or TRGJ2. TCRdb supplies no J gene; here it was assigned by aligning the nucleotide sequence to germline. The CDR3 reads CATWDRLAHKKLF. The CDR3 DNA reads as TGTGCCACCTGGGACAGGCTGGCCCATAAGAAACTCTTT.